The sequence of this T cell receptor beta chain was determined in a study of shared clonotypes between healthy human individuals. Study-wide background: Per donor, three plates held CD4 naive cells, three held CD4 memory, two held CD8 naive and one held CD8 memory.

The study enrolled healthy HIV-negative adults without recent acute infections or vaccinations as donors. Trimming left V 4 bases short and J 3 bases short, with 18 bases between. The CDR3 totals 16 residues. Germline-derived CDR1 and CDR2 are MNHEY and SVGAGI. Assay: immunoSEQ multiplex PCR; the TCRdb copy retains only in-frame clones and omits some. The table has just over 2,000,000 clones, about 95% seen once; the top ten hold 0.13%. The chain carries TRBV6-5 and TRBJ1-2; tentative D call: TRBD1 (5 bases). Material for sequencing was naive CD4+ T cells sorted from blood. As to subset: CD45RA+ positively selected. The sequence was collected from a man younger than 35 in good health. The CDR3 region has the DNA TGTGCCAGCAGTTTAGGCCTGGCGGGGCGTCACTATGGCTACACCTTC. Its translation is CASSLGLAGRHYGYTF.